This T cell receptor beta chain was obtained from a study of blood T cell repertoires in COVID-19. Study in general: The United States, Italy and Spain were the sources of the acute and convalescent COVID-19 samples.

How the authors handled the data: From reference gene primer amplification, estimates of nucleated cell counts were derived. Measured with immunoSEQ multiplex PCR; TCRdb has only the in-frame clones, and not every one. V and J calls and clone size are as listed in that table; D and trimming were resolved from the DNA. In the table there are 45,000 to 65,000 clones, around 81% of which are singletons. The receptor was derived from a woman aged 80 or over with COVID-19, enrolled during active disease. What was sequenced was peripheral blood.

The CDR3: CASSEASGSRGNTIYF. CDR3 nucleotide sequence: TGTGCCAGCAGTGAAGCGAGCGGCTCCAGGGGAAACACCATATATTTT. The V call is TRBV2, the J call TRBJ1-3; no definite D call. V gave up 0 bases and J gave up 4 bases, with 13 bases separating them. The germline V gene has CDR1 SNHLY and CDR2 FYNNEI. This CDR3 has 16 amino acids. Full variable domain (missing parts from reference TRBV2 and TRBJ1-3): EPEVTQTPSHQVTQMGQEVILRCVPISNHLYFYWYRQILGQKVEFLVSFYNNEISEKSEIFDDQFSVERPDGSNFTLKIRSTKLEDSAMYFCASSEASGSRGNTIYFGEGSWLTVV.